This TCR beta chain appears in the sequencing data of a study of blood T cell repertoires in COVID-19. The method was immunoSEQ multiplex PCR; TCRdb's version includes in-frame clones alone and lacks a portion of them. Of about 310,000 clones listed, about nine tenths are singletons. The CDR3 has 15 residues. From germline, CDR1 is MNHEY and CDR2 SVGAGI. V gave up 0 bases and J gave up 4 bases; unmatched junction bases: 1. This sequence originates from a woman between 25 and 40 years old who had recovered from COVID-19. Sequencing input: PBMCs or T cells enriched from blood (not recorded which). The gene calls are TRBV6-5 and TRBJ1-4; 8 nucleotides line up with TRBD1. The CDR3 protein is CASSYSRGLNEKLFF. CDR3 nucleotides: TGTGCCAGCAGTTACTCCAGGGGGCTTAATGAAAAACTGTTTTTT.